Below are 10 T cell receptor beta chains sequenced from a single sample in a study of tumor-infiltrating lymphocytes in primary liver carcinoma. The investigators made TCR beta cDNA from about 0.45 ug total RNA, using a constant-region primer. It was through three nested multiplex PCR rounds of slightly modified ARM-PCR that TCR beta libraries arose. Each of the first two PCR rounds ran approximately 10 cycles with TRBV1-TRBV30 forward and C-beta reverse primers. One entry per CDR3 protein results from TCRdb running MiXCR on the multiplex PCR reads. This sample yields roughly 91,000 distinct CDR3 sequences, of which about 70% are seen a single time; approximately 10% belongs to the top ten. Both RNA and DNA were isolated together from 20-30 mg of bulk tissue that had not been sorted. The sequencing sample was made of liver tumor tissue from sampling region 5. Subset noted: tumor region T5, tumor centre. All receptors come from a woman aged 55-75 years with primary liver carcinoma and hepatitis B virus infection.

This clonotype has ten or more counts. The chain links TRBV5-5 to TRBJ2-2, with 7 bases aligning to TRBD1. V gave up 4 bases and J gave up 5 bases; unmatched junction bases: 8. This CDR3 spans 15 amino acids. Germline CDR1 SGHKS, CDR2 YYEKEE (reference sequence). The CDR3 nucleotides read TGTGCCAGCAGCCCGTCGACAGGGTTTACCGGGGAGCTGTTTTTT. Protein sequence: CASSPSTGFTGELFF.

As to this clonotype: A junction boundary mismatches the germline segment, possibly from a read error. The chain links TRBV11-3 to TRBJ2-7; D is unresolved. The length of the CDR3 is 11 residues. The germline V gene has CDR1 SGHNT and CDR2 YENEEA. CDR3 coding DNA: TGTGCCAGCAGAGAGAGTTACGAGCAATACTTC. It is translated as CASRESYEQYF.

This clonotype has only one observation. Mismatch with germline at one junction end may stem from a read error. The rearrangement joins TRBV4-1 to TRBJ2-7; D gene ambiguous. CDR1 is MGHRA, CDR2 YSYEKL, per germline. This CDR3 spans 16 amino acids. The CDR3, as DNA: TGCGTCAGCAGCAAAGATACGGAGACAAGACTTTACGAGCAGTACTTC. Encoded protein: CVSSKDTETRLYEQYF.

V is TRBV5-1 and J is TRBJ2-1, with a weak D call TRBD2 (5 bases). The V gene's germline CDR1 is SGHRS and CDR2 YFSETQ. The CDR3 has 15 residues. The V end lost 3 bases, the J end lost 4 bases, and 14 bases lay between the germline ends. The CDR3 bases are TGCGCCAGCAGCTCTACCGGGATAGGGTACAATGAGCAGTTCTTC. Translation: CASSSTGIGYNEQFF.

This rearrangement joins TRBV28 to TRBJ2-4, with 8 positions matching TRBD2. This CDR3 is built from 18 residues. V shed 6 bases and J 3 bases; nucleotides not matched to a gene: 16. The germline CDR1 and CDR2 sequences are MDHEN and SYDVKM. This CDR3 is CASSPGLSGGYGKNIQYF. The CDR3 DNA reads TGTGCCAGCAGCCCAGGACTATCGGGAGGGTATGGCAAAAACATTCAGTACTTC. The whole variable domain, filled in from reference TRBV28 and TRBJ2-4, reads DVKVTQSSRYLVKRTGEKVFLECVQDMDHENMFWYRQDPGLGLRLIYFSYDVKMKEKGDIPEGYSVSREKKERFSLILESASTNQTSMYLCASSPGLSGGYGKNIQYFGAGTRLSVL.

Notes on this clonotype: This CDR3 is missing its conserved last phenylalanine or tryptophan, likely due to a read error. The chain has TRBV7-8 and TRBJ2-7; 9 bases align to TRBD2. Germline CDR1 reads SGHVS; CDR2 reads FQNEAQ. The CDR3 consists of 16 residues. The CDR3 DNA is TGTGTCAGCAGCTCATCGGGACTAGCTGTTTACTACGAGCAGTACATC. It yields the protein CVSSSSGLAVYYEQYI.

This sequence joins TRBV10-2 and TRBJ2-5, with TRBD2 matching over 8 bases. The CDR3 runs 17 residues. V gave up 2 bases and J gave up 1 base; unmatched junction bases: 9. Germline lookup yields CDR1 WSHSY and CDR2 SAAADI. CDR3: CASSEGLAGGCQETQYF. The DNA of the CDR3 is TGCGCCAGCAGTGAGGGACTAGCAGGAGGATGCCAAGAGACCCAGTACTTC.

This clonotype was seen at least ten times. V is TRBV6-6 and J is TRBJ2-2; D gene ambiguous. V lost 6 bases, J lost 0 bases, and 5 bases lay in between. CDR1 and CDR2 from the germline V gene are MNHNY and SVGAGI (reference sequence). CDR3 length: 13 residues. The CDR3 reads CASRGSNTGELFF. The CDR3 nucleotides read TGTGCCAGCAGGGGGTCGAACACCGGGGAGCTGTTTTTT.

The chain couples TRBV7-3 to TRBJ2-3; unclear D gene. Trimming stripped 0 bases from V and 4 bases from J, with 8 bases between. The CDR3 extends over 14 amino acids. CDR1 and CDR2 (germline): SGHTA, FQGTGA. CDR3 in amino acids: CASSLTGLADTQYF. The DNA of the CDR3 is TGTGCCAGCAGCTTAACAGGGTTAGCAGATACGCAGTATTTT.

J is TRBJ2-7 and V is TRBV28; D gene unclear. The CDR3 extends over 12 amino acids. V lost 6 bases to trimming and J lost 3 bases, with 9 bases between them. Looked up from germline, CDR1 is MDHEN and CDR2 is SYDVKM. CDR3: CASSSVFYEQYF. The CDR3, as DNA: TGTGCCAGCAGCTCGGTCTTCTACGAGCAGTACTTC.